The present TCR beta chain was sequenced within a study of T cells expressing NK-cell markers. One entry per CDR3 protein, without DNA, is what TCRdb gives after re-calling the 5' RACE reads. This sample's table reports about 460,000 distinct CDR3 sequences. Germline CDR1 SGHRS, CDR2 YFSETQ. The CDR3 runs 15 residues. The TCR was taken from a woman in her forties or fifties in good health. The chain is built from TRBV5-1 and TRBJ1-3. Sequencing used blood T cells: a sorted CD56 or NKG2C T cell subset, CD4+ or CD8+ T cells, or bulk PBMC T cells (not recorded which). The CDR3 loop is CASSLDTALGNTIYF.